One and the same sample provided the 11 T cell receptor beta chains below, sequenced in a study of blood T cell repertoires in COVID-19. Here immunoSEQ multiplex PCR was the method, and the copy in TCRdb shows in-frame clones only, minus some. In the table there are under 350,000 clones, around nine tenths of which are singletons. Sequenced sample: peripheral blood. Receptor source: an older man with acute or convalescent COVID-19.

The V gene is TRBV24-1, the J gene TRBJ2-1; D gene uncertain. Germline lookup yields CDR1 KGHDR and CDR2 SFDVKD. The V end was cut by 3 bases, the J end by 7 bases, with 12 bases between. The CDR3 runs 14 residues. The CDR3 DNA sequence: TGTGCCACCAGTGATACCCCCCGGGTTAATGAGCAGTTCTTC. As protein: CATSDTPRVNEQFF.

V gene TRBV9 combines with J gene TRBJ2-1; unclear D gene. The CDR3 extends over 13 amino acids. Germline V gives CDR1 SGDLS, CDR2 YYNGEE. The V end lost 0 bases, the J end lost 6 bases, and 7 bases lay between the germline ends. Written as DNA, the CDR3 is TGTGCCAGCAGCGTAGACTTATTCAATGAGCAGTTCTTC. This encodes CASSVDLFNEQFF.

The chain employs TRBV30 and TRBJ1-2, with D unresolved. The CDR3 extends over 15 amino acids. From germline, CDR1 is GTSNPN and CDR2 SVGIG (reference sequence). V lost 7 bases to trimming and J lost 8 bases, with 26 bases between them. CDR3 DNA: TGTGCCTTGCTCAACAGAACGGGATTCCGAGGGGGCTACACCTTC. Encoded protein: CALLNRTGFRGGYTF.

About this clone itself: Different DNA sequences within this sample yield the same CDR3. The V gene is TRBV9, the J gene TRBJ1-4; D is uncertain. Germline loops: CDR1 SGDLS, CDR2 YYNGEE. Trimming left V 0 bases short and J 7 bases short, with 13 bases between. CDR3 length: 15 residues. The CDR3 spells CASSVGGGRGEKLFF. DNA for the CDR3: TGTGCCAGCAGCGTAGGTGGAGGGCGGGGTGAAAAACTGTTTTTT.

V usage is TRBV24-1 and J usage is TRBJ1-2, with D uncertain. CDR1 and CDR2 (germline): KGHDR, SFDVKD. The CDR3 is 12 amino acids. Trimming pared 3 bases from V and 8 bases from J, leaving 9 bases between. The CDR3: CATSDPTLGYTF. The DNA for the CDR3 is TGTGCCACCAGTGATCCTACGTTGGGCTACACCTTC.

This chain joins TRBV7-8 and TRBJ1-2; D might be TRBD1 (5 bases). V lost 1 base and J 3 bases, leaving 12 bases between the germline ends. The V gene's germline CDR1 is SGHVS and CDR2 FQNEAQ. There are 15 residues in the CDR3. The CDR3 DNA reads as TGTGCCAGCAGCTTAGGTTCCGGGGGAGACTATGGCTACACCTTC. Its translation: CASSLGSGGDYGYTF. The full variable domain, in which reference TRBV7-8 and TRBJ1-2 provide the parts outside the CDR3, is GAGVSQSPRYKVAKRGQDVALRCDPISGHVSLFWYQQALGQGPEFLTYFQNEAQLDKSGLPSDRFFAERPEGSVSTLKIQRTQQEDSAVYLCASSLGSGGDYGYTFGSGTRLTVV.

This chain uses TRBV4-3 with TRBJ2-3, with 7 bases matching TRBD1. Germline V gene sequence: CDR1 LGHNA, CDR2 YSLEER. The V gene end was trimmed by 0 bases and the J gene end by 1 base; junction bases not matched to a gene: 7. This CDR3 region has 17 residues. CDR3 sequence reads: CASSQDLPGQRTDTQYF. The CDR3 DNA follows: TGCGCCAGCAGCCAAGATCTACCGGGACAGCGCACAGATACGCAGTATTTT.

The chain recombines TRBV15 with TRBJ2-5, with D perhaps matching TRBD2 (7 bases). The germline gives CDR1 LNHNV, CDR2 YYDKDF (reference sequence). V lost 5 bases and J 4 bases, leaving 20 bases between the germline ends. The CDR3 spans 16 residues. The CDR3 DNA sequence: TGTGCCACCAGCGGCCGGGGGGCCAGATTATCAGAGACCCAGTACTTC. The encoded protein is CATSGRGARLSETQYF.

There are a few counts of this clone. The chain employs TRBV7-9 and TRBJ1-4, with TRBD1 identical over 7 bases. The CDR3 extends over 15 amino acids. J gave up 3 bases and V 0 bases, and 1 base lay outside the gene matches. The V gene's germline CDR1 is SEHNR and CDR2 FQNEAQ (reference sequence). The DNA of the CDR3 is TGTGCCAGCAGCTTAGCGCAGGGGGCTAATGAAAAACTGTTTTTT. This translates into CASSLAQGANEKLFF. Drawing the rest from reference TRBV7-9 and TRBJ1-4, the complete variable domain is DTGVSQNPRHKITKRGQNVTFRCDPISEHNRLYWYRQTLGQGPEFLTYFQNEAQLEKSRLLSDRFSAERPKGSFSTLEIQRTEQGDSAMYLCASSLAQGANEKLFFGSGTQLSVL.

This clone was seen a single time. The V and J genes are TRBV19 and TRBJ1-2, with unresolved D. Germline V gives CDR1 LNHDA, CDR2 SQIVND (reference sequence). V lost 5 bases and J 7 bases, leaving 17 bases between the germline ends. The CDR3 has 14 amino acids. The chain's CDR3 is CASSPRASSGGYTF. CDR3 DNA sequence: TGTGCCAGTAGTCCTCGGGCCTCAAGCGGTGGCTACACCTTC.

Points on this clone: Sequence at one end of the junction differs from germline and may be a read error. The chain is built from TRBV30 and TRBJ2-7, with D tentatively TRBD1 (6 bases). The CDR3 spans 12 residues. Germline V gene sequence: CDR1 GTSNPN, CDR2 SVGIG (reference sequence). CDR3 loop: CAWSVPGHRPNF. Here the CDR3 DNA reads TGTGCCTGGAGTGTCCCGGGACACCGCCCAAACTTC.